This entry features one TCR beta chain sequence. No antigen is known for it. Base qualities are not at hand, and no much larger clone is one base apart. Taken from the germline V gene (reference sequence), the CDR1 and CDR2 loops are LNHDA and SQIVND. Trimming takes 5 bases from V and 6 bases from J, and the germline ends sit 19 bases apart. Inclusive of the bounding cysteine and phenylalanine, the CDR3 is 15 residues long. Of the read, only the CDR3 DNA is kept; its 45 bases are in frame from base 1. TCRbeta CDR3 regions were amplified from genomic DNA using the immunoSEQ Assay, a bias-controlled multiplex PCR. As for the authors' bioinformatics: The number of nucleated cells in each sample was estimated by amplification of reference gene primers within the assay. Sequence reads were collapsed and filtered to measure the absolute abundance of every unique TCRbeta CDR3 rearrangement. For each sample, productive Simpson clonality was calculated as the square root of Simpson's diversity index over productive rearrangements. This is the immuneACCESS table as TCRdb keeps it, with only in-frame sequences that have V and J called. A part of the clones is gone; compared with another copy, unresolved V genes explain less than half, and the rest is unexplained. V, J and clone size are taken as reported in that table, and D and trimming were inferred from the DNA itself. Recorded for this sample are 310,000 or so clones; roughly 90% of them occurred a single time. The top ten clonotypes cover about 3.9% of the sample.

The data originate from a study of blood T cell repertoires in COVID-19 (dated by TCRdb to 2018 to 2020). With regard to the full study: Samples from collaborators originated in the United States, Italy and Spain and spanned both the acute and convalescent phases of COVID-19. HLA class I and class II types, where available, came from metadata supplied by the sample provider rather than from assay-based typing. The material from the prospective study consisted of cDNA or gDNA derived from T cells, B-cell-depleted T cells, or PBMCs. Nearly every sample came with metadata listing a de-identified subject ID, COVID-19 status, age in years and sex. Samples came from the ongoing ImmuneRACE study (first 160 participants) plus 1,254 subjects from 6 global collaborators. The dataset comprised deeply sampled blood TCRbeta repertoires from subjects exposed to, actively infected with, or recovered from COVID-19. The repertoires were made available in a free public database intended to serve as a resource for research on the immune response to SARS-CoV-2.

The full study reports these points: The quantity of clinical and demographic metadata differed by source and by participant and was supplied without curation.

Whole blood was collected in K2EDTA tubes by collaborating institutions according to the institutions' own protocols. For TCRbeta analysis, collaborators shipped samples in one of three forms: frozen whole blood, isolated PBMCs, or DNA extracted from either of those sample types. Rearrangement joined TRBV19 to TRBJ1-2; a tentative D call is TRBD1 (6 bases match). This TCR came from a woman aged 45-65 years with active or convalescent COVID-19. The sequencing input was peripheral blood. The CDR3 region has the sequence CASSALGTIFDGYTF. Here is the DNA: TGTGCCAGTAGTGCCTTAGGGACAATTTTCGATGGCTACACCTTC.